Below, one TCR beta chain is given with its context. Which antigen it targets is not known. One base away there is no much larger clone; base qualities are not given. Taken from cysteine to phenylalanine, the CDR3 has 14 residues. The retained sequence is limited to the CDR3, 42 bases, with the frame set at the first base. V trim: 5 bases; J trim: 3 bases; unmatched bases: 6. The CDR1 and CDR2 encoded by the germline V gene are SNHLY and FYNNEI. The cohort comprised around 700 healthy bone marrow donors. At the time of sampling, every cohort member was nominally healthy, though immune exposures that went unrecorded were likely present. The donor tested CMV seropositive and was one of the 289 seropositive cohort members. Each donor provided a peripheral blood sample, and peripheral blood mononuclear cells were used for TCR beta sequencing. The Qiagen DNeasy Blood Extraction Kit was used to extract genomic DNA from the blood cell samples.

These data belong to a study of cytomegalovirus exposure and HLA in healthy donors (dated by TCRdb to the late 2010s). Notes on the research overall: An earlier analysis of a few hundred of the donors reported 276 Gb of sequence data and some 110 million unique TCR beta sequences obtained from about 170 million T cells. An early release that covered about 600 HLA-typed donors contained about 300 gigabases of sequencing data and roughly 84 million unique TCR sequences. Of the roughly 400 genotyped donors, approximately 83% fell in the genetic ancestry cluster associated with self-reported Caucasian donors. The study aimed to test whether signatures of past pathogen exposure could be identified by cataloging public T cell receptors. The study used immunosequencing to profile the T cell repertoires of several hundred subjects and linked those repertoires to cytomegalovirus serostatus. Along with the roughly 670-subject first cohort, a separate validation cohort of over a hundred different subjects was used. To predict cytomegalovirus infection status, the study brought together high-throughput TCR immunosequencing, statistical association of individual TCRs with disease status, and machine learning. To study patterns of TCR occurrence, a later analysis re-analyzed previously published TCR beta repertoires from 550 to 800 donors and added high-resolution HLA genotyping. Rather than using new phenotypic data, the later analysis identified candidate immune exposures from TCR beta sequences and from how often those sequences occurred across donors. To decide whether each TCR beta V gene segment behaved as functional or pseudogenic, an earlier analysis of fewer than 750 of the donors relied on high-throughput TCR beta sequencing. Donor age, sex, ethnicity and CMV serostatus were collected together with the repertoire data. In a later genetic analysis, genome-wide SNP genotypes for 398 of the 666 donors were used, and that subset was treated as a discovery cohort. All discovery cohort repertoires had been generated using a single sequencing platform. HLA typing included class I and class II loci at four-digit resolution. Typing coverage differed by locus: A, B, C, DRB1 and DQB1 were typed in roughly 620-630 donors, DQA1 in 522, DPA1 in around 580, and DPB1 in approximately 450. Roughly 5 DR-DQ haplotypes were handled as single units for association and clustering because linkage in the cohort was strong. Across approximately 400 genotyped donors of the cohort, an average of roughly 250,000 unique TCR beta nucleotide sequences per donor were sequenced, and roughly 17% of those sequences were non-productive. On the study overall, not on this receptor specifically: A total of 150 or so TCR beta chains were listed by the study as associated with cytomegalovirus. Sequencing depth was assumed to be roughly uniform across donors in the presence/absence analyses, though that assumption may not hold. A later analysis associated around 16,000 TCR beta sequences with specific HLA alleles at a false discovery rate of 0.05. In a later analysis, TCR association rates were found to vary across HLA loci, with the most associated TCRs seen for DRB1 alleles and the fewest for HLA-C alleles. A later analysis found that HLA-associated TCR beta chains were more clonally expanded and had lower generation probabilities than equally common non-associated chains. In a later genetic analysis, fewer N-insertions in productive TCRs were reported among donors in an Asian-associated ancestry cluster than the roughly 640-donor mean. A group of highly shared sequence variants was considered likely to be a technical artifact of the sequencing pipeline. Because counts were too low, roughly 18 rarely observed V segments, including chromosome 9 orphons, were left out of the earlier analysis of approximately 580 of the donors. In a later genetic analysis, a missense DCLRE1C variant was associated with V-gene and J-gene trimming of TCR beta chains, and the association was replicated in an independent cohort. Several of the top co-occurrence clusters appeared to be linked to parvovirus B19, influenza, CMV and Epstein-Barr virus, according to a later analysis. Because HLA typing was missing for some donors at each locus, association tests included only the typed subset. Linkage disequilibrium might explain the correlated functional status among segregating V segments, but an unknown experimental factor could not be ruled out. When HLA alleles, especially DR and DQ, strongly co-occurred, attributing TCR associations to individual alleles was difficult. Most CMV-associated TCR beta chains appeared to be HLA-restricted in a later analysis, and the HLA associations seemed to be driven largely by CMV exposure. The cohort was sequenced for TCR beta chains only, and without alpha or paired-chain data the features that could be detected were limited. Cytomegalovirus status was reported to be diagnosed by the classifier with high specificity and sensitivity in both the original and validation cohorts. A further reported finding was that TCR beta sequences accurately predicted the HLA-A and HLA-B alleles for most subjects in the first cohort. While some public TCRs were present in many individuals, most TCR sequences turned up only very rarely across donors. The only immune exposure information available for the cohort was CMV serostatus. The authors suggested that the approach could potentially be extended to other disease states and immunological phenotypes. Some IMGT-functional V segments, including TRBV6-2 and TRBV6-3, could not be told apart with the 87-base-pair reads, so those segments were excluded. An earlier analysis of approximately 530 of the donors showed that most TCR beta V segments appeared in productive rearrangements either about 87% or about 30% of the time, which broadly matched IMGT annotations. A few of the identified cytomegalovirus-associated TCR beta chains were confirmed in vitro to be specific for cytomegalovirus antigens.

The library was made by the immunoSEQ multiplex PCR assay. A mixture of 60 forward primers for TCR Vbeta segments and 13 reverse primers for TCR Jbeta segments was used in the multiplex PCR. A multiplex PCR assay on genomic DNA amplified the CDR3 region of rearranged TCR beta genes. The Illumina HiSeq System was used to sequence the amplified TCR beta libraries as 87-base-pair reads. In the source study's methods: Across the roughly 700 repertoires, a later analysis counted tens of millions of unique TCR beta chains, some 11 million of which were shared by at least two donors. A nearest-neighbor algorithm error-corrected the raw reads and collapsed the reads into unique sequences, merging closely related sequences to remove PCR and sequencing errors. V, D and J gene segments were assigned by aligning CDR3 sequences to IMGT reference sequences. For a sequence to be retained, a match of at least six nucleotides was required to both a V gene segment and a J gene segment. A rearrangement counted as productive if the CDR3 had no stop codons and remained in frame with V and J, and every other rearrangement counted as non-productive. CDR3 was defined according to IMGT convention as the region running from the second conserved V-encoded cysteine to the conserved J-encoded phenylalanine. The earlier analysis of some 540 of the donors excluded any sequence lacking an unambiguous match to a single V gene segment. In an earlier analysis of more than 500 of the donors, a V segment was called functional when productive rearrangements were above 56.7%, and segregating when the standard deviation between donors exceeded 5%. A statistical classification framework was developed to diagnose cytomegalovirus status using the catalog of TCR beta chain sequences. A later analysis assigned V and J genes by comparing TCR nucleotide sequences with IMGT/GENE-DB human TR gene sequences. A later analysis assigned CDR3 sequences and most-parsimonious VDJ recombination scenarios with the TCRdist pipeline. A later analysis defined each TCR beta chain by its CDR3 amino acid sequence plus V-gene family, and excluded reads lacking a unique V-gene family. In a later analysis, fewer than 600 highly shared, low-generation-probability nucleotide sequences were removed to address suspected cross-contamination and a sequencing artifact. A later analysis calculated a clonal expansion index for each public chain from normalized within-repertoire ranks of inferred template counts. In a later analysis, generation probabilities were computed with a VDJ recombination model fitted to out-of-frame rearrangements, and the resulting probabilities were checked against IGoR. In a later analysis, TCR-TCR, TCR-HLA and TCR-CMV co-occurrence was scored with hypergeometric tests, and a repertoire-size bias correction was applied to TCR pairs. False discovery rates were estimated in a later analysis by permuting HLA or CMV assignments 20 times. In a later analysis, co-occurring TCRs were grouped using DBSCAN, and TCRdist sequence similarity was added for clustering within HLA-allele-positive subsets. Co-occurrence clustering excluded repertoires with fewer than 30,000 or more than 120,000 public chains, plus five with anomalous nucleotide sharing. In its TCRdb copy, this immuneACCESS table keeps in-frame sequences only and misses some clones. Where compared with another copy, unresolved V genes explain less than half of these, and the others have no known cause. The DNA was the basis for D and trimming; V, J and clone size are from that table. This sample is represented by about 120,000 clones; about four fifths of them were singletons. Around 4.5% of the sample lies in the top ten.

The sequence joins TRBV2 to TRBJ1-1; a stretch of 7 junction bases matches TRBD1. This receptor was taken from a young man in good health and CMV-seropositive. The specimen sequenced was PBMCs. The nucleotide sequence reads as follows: TGTGCCAGCAGTTTTCAGGGGGTGGACACTGAAGCTTTCTTT. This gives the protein CASSFQGVDTEAFF.